The rows below give T cell receptor beta chains drawn from one sample of a study of monozygotic twins with inflammatory bowel disease. Each CDR3 protein gets one entry in TCRdb, which reprocessed the 5' RACE reads and gives no DNA. The table lists more than 300,000 distinct CDR3 sequences. Material for sequencing was blood. The receptor source for this set is a human donor with ulcerative colitis or Crohn's disease, or a healthy co-twin of an affected twin (not recorded which). The CDR3 runs from the conserved cysteine through the conserved F or W.

>TRBV27|TRBJ2-5
CASRPAGTAAGTQYF
>TRBV10-1|TRBJ2-7
CASSMTSGIPYEQYF
>TRBV30|TRBJ1-2
CAWRDRGLYGYTF
>TRBV29-1|TRBJ1-3
CSARRGGNTIYF
>TRBV12-3/TRBV12-4|TRBJ2-3
CASSPGLADTDTQYF
>TRBV18|TRBJ2-5
CASSPGQGAEETQYF
>TRBV27|TRBJ1-4
CASSLSIISARTTNEKLFF
>TRBV7-2|TRBJ2-2
CASSFQGGGTGELFF
>TRBV27|TRBJ1-2
CASSLSGQNYGYTF
>TRBV12-3/TRBV12-4|TRBJ2-2
CASSPQGLGTGELFF
>TRBV20-1|TRBJ1-4
CSAPMGQGGEKLFF
>TRBV5-1|TRBJ2-3
CASSFHYTDTQYF
>TRBV28|TRBJ2-7
CASNPPGLKPGYEQYF
>TRBV3-1|TRBJ2-2
CASSQKPGLASNTGELFF
>TRBV10-3|TRBJ1-1
CAIKGAGSEAFF
>TRBV29-1|TRBJ2-7
CSVGAANSYEQYF
>TRBV12-3/TRBV12-4|TRBJ1-2
CASRDSYGYTF
>TRBV6-5|TRBJ2-7
CASSYGAGWYEQYF
>TRBV6-5|TRBJ1-3
CASSYSNPRASGNTIYF
>TRBV6-1|TRBJ2-3
CASTPQGRATDTQYF
>TRBV5-1|TRBJ2-7
CASSPGDRPYEQYF
>TRBV3-1|TRBJ2-1
CASSQDKLAGTYNEQFF
>TRBV5-6|TRBJ2-5
CASSLVGYQETQYF
>TRBV6-2/TRBV6-3|TRBJ1-1
CASSITGDNTEAFF
>TRBV2|TRBJ2-3
CASRRLAGGTTDTQYF
>TRBV7-9|TRBJ2-7
CASRRDRTYEQYF
>TRBV5-1|TRBJ2-7
CASSYTRTANEQYF
>TRBV7-7|TRBJ2-2
CASTPELAGVVGELFF
>TRBV28|TRBJ2-7
CASRNTGPANYEQYF
>TRBV12-5|TRBJ2-1
CASGLGLAGSYNEQFF
>TRBV7-2|TRBJ1-3
CASSFELGVGNTIYF
>TRBV2|TRBJ2-2
CASNWAGTGELFF